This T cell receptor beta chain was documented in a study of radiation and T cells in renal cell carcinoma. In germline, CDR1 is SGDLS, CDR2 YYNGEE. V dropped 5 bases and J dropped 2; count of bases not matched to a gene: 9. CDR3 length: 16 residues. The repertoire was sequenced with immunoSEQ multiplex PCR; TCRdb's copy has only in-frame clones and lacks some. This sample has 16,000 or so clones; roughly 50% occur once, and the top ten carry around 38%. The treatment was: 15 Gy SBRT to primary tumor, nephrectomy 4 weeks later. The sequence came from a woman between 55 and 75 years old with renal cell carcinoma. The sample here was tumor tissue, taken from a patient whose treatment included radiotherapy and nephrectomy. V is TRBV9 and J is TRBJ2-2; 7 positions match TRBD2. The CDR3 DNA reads TGTGCCAGCAGTATTACTAGCGCAGGAAACACCGGGGAGCTGTTTTTT. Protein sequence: CASSITSAGNTGELFF.